Given below is one T cell receptor (beta chain) in context. This receptor's antigen is unknown. The input lacks base qualities; no much larger clone sits a single base away. The entry originates in a study of control samples from healthy donors and cancer patients (dated by TCRdb to about 2020). CDR1 and CDR2 are drawn from the germline V gene: SGHTA, FQGNSA. The V end gives up 10 bases and the J end 2 bases, leaving 5 bases in the junction not matched to a gene. The CDR3 holds 15 amino acids from the cysteine to the phenylalanine. Only CDR3 DNA remains: 45 bases, in frame from the first base. The library was obtained by the immunoSEQ multiplex PCR assay. TCRdb carries this immuneACCESS record with in-frame sequences only. Its versions omit some clonotypes, under half of them owing to an unresolved V gene in the studies checked, with the rest unexplained. For this sample the table gives roughly 180,000 clones, of which around 95% were detected only once. The top ten constitute 4.1% of the sample.

The sequence links TRBV7-2 to TRBJ2-2, and 12 junction bases match TRBD1. This TCR was recovered from a woman aged 60-75 years in good health. Specimen: blood. CDR3 reads: CATSGQGANTGELFF. The DNA reads as follows: TGTGCCACCTCGGGACAGGGGGCTAACACCGGGGAGCTGTTTTTT.